The 13 T cell receptor beta chains reported below all come from one sample, sequenced in a study of cytomegalovirus exposure and HLA in healthy donors. The PCR used 60 Vbeta and 13 Jbeta primers. Method: immunoSEQ multiplex PCR; TCRdb's copy keeps in-frame clones and lacks some. Of some 200,000 clones detected, over 70% appear once; the ten largest clones hold 2.5% to 3%. The specimen was PBMCs. Source of these receptors: a woman aged 60 to 75 in good health and CMV-seropositive.

DNA for the CDR3: TGTGCCAGCAGCTTGATGGGCGGGACAGGGGGCCCTGGCTACACCTTC. Its protein product is CASSLMGGTGGPGYTF. V is TRBV7-2 and J is TRBJ1-2; 12 nucleotides match TRBD1. In germline, CDR1 is SGHTA, CDR2 FQGNSA. Unmatched junction bases numbered 9, after V lost 3 bases and J lost 7 bases. The length of the CDR3 is 16 residues.

This clone has just a few counts. This rearrangement joins TRBV9 to TRBJ1-5, with TRBD1 identical over 9 bases. The trim removed 0 bases at V and 6 bases at J, leaving 13 bases unmatched. The CDR3 extends over 18 amino acids. From germline, CDR1 is SGDLS and CDR2 YYNGEE. DNA of the CDR3: TGTGCCAGCAGCGTAGGATCTTTTACAGGGGGCATCGGTCAGCCCCAGCATTTT. Its translation: CASSVGSFTGGIGQPQHF.

The rearrangement uses TRBV7-2 and TRBJ2-7; weak D call: TRBD2 (6 bases). This CDR3 is built from 15 residues. V lost 1 base and J 7 bases, leaving 17 bases between the germline ends. CDR1 and CDR2 (germline): SGHTA, FQGNSA. CDR3 coding DNA: TGTGCCAGCAGCTTAGGTCTAGCGCGGATGGGGGAGCAGTACTTC. Protein: CASSLGLARMGEQYF.

To note about this clone: The same CDR3 arises from other DNA sequences in this sample as well. The V gene is TRBV18, the J gene TRBJ1-1, with 7 bases lining up with TRBD1. The CDR3 sequence is 14 residues long. Losses at the gene ends were 2 bases for V and 3 bases for J; bases not matched to a gene: 3. CDR1 KGHSH and CDR2 LQKENI come from the germline V gene. The CDR3 spells CASSPNRGDTEAFF. The CDR3 coding sequence is TGTGCCAGCTCACCAAACAGGGGTGACACTGAAGCTTTCTTT.

V and J are TRBV11-2 and TRBJ1-2; D possibly corresponds to TRBD1 (6 bases). With 1 base removed from V and 5 bases from J, the gap between germline ends came to 17 bases. The germline CDR1 and CDR2 sequences are SGHAT and FQNNGV. The CDR3 is made up of 16 amino acids. CDR3 nucleotide sequence: TGTGCCAGCAGCTTAGCAAATCAAGGGACACCTTATGGCTACACCTTC. Its protein product is CASSLANQGTPYGYTF. The full variable domain, completed using reference TRBV11-2 and TRBJ1-2, is EAGVAQSPRYKIIEKRQSVAFWCNPISGHATLYWYQQILGQGPKLLIQFQNNGVVDDSQLPKDRFSAERLKGVDSTLKIQPAKLEDSAVYLCASSLANQGTPYGYTFGSGTRLTVV.

The chain carries TRBV2 and TRBJ2-4, with D perhaps TRBD1 (5 bases). The CDR3 has 13 amino acids. V was pared by 0 bases and J by 15 bases, with 15 bases between. From germline, CDR1 is SNHLY and CDR2 FYNNEI. CDR3 region: CASSEAQQVSMYF. The CDR3 bases are TGTGCCAGCAGTGAAGCGCAACAGGTCTCGATGTACTTC.

V and J are TRBV29-1 and TRBJ1-2; D unclear. The length of the CDR3 is 11 residues. The germline V gene has CDR1 SQVTM and CDR2 ANQGSEA. V gave up 8 bases and J gave up 9 bases, with 16 bases separating them. In DNA, the CDR3 is TGCAGCTTCTCCCGAGGCTTTAGCTACACCTTC. Translation gives CSFSRGFSYTF.

This clone was picked up one time. This chain connects TRBV7-9 to TRBJ1-6; possibly TRBD1 for D (6 bases). Germline V gene sequence: CDR1 SEHNR, CDR2 FQNEAQ (reference sequence). V was cut by 5 bases and J by 7 bases, with 9 bases left in between. The CDR3 is made up of 13 amino acids. CDR3 coding DNA: TGTGCCAGCAGCAAAACAGGGAATTCACCCCTCCACTTT. The encoded protein is CASSKTGNSPLHF.

The J gene is TRBJ1-5, the V gene TRBV6-5; a weak D match, TRBD1 (6 bases). The CDR3 runs 13 residues. CDR1 and CDR2 from the germline V gene are MNHEY and SVGAGI. V was pared by 4 bases and J by 2 bases, with 6 bases between. The CDR3 nucleotides are TGTGCCAGCAGTTGGACAGGCAATCAGCCCCAGCATTTT. Translation gives CASSWTGNQPQHF.

The V gene is TRBV1, the J gene TRBJ2-3; TRBD2, the table's D call, lacks a check against the DNA. TRBV1 is a known pseudogene. CDR3 size: 16 residues. The CDR3 region has the DNA TGCACCAGCATGCCCTCAATAGCGGGGTCGACAGATACGCAGTATTTT. Protein sequence: CTSMPSIAGSTDTQYF.

This rearrangement joins TRBV19 to TRBJ1-3; tentatively, D is TRBD1 (6 bases). CDR1 is LNHDA and CDR2 is SQIVND in the germline V gene (reference sequence). V was pared by 7 bases and J by 0 bases, with 13 bases between. The CDR3 loop spans 15 amino acids. This chain's CDR3 is CASNSGASSGNTIYF. The CDR3 region has the DNA TGTGCCAGTAATTCAGGGGCGAGCTCTGGAAACACCATATATTTT.

This clone was found a few times. The germline gene is not matched at one end of the junction; a read error may be the cause. The chain carries TRBV30 and TRBJ2-1; the match to TRBD2 covers 11 bases. CDR1 is GTSNPN, CDR2 SVGIG, per germline (reference sequence). This CDR3 spans 14 amino acids. In nucleotides, the CDR3 is TGTGCCTGGAGTGTACTAACCTTAGCGGGAGGGATTCTCTTC. Its protein is CAWSVLTLAGGILF.

The gene calls are TRBV5-1 and TRBJ2-1; D not certain. Germline V lookup: CDR1 SGHRS, CDR2 YFSETQ. Between the trimmed V and J ends, which lost 4 bases and 0 bases, there was a span of 11 bases. CDR3 length: 15 amino acids. Written as DNA, the CDR3 is TGCGCCAGCAGCGCCTCATTGAGCTCCTACAATGAGCAGTTCTTC. It is translated as CASSASLSSYNEQFF.